The 22 T cell receptor beta chains in this list originate from one sample, sequenced in a study of graft-versus-host responses after intestinal transplantation. Method: immunoSEQ multiplex PCR; TCRdb's copy keeps in-frame clones and lacks some. The data contain 90,000 to 100,000 clones, about 82% of them singletons. The source material was PBMCs, sampled 255 days after intestinal transplant. These receptors came from a human patient who received an intestinal transplant, so some T cells may come from the graft donor.

The CDR3 is CASSLAGGRGDTQYF. The CDR3 region has the DNA TGCGCCAGCAGCTTAGCGGGGGGGCGAGGAGATACGCAGTATTTT. This chain connects TRBV5-1 to TRBJ2-3; 10 bases are a match to TRBD2. CDR1 and CDR2 (germline): SGHRS, YFSETQ. The trim removed 2 bases at V and 5 bases at J, leaving 5 bases unmatched. The CDR3 spans 15 residues.

CDR3 sequence (DNA): TGTGCCAGCAGCTTAGCTTGGAGCGGGAGAGGCAATGAGCAGTTCTTC. Protein product: CASSLAWSGRGNEQFF. The chain joins TRBV7-8 to TRBJ2-1, with TRBD2 matching 8 bases. The CDR3 runs 16 residues. Unmatched junction bases numbered 7, after V lost 0 bases and J lost 6 bases. Germline V gene sequence: CDR1 SGHVS, CDR2 FQNEAQ.

The gene calls are TRBV5-6 and TRBJ2-7; a weak D match, TRBD1 (6 bases). This CDR3 is 12 amino acids long. Looked up from germline, CDR1 is SGHDT and CDR2 is YYEEEE. Trimming took 4 bases from V and 5 from J, leaving 10 bases between them. The CDR3 here is CASSTRTDEQYF. The CDR3 DNA follows: TGTGCCAGCAGCACAAGGACAGACGAGCAGTACTTC.

The V gene is TRBV7-3, the J gene TRBJ2-1; 12 nucleotides agree with TRBD2. Looked up from germline, CDR1 is SGHTA and CDR2 is FQGTGA. The ends lost 4 bases at V and 7 bases at J; junction bases unmatched: 8. CDR3 length: 16 residues. The CDR3 DNA follows: TGTGCCAGCAGCTCCAAGACCGGACTAGCGGGAAATGAGCAGTTCTTC. It yields the protein CASSSKTGLAGNEQFF.

J is TRBJ2-1 and V is TRBV15; tentative D call: TRBD2 (7 bases). Germline V CDR1 and CDR2: LNHNV, YYDKDF (reference sequence). Trimming stripped 0 bases from V and 3 bases from J, with 18 bases between. CDR3 length equals 18 residues. CDR3 loop: CATSRDGPGRGLYNEQFF. The CDR3 DNA follows: TGTGCCACCAGCAGAGATGGACCGGGGCGGGGGCTCTACAATGAGCAGTTCTTC.

The V call is TRBV18, the J call TRBJ1-3; weak D call: TRBD1 (5 bases). Germline V gives CDR1 KGHSH, CDR2 LQKENI. V lost 6 bases to trimming and J lost 3 bases, with 12 bases between them. This CDR3 contains 14 residues. CDR3 bases: TGTGCCAGCTCGGGAGGGACCGGTGGAAACACCATATATTTT. Protein: CASSGGTGGNTIYF.

This chain connects TRBV14 to TRBJ1-6; perhaps TRBD1 as D (6 bases). CDR1 is SGHDN and CDR2 is FVKESK in the germline V gene. Trimming left V 2 bases short and J 0 bases short, with 14 bases between. The CDR3 has 18 amino acids. CDR3 sequence (DNA): TGTGCCAGCAGCCAAAGGGCAGGGGTTGGCTCCTATAATTCACCCCTCCACTTT. Encoded protein: CASSQRAGVGSYNSPLHF.

The chain joins TRBV6-1 to TRBJ2-7, with D unresolved. Trimming took 3 bases from V and 12 from J, leaving 9 bases between them. CDR1 is MNHNS and CDR2 is SASEGT in the germline V gene. This CDR3 is built from 10 residues. CDR3 sequence reads: CASSDLTLYF. CDR3 DNA sequence: TGTGCCAGCAGTGATTTGACCCTGTACTTC.

The V and J genes are TRBV19 and TRBJ2-1; the D gene is possibly TRBD2 (5 bases). The CDR3 is 15 residues long. V gave up 5 bases and J gave up 8 bases, with 19 bases separating them. Germline CDR1 reads LNHDA; CDR2 reads SQIVND (reference sequence). The CDR3 DNA follows: TGTGCCAGTAGTTTCGGGGTAATGTCTAGGTATGAGCAGTTCTTC. It translates to CASSFGVMSRYEQFF.

J is TRBJ1-1 and V is TRBV6-5, with TRBD1 as a possible D gene (5 bases). The CDR3 extends over 13 amino acids. Germline loops: CDR1 MNHEY, CDR2 SVGAGI. V was clipped by 5 bases and J by 4 bases, with 11 bases between them. The chain's CDR3 is CASSQGSGTEAFF. CDR3 sequence (DNA): TGTGCCAGCAGTCAGGGATCGGGCACTGAAGCTTTCTTT.

The J gene is TRBJ1-2, the V gene TRBV6-6; the D gene is possibly TRBD1 (6 bases). V lost 5 bases, J lost 4 bases, and 14 bases lay in between. The CDR3 totals 14 residues. Germline CDR1 is MNHNY and CDR2 is SVGAGI (reference sequence). The CDR3, as DNA: TGTGCCAGCAGTACCTCACAGGGTACCTATGGCTACACCTTC. As protein: CASSTSQGTYGYTF.

This chain links TRBV10-1 with TRBJ2-3; no clear D gene. V was cut by 1 base and J by 0 bases, with 8 bases left in between. Germline V gives CDR1 WNHNN, CDR2 SYGVQD (reference sequence). CDR3 length: 15 residues. The CDR3 loop is CASSEFGASTDTQYF. CDR3 DNA: TGCGCCAGCAGTGAGTTTGGAGCTAGCACAGATACGCAGTATTTT.

The chain employs TRBV7-2 and TRBJ2-3; 8 nucleotides align to TRBD2. The CDR3 sequence is 18 residues long. Germline values: CDR1 SGHTA, CDR2 FQGNSA. Unmatched junction bases numbered 9, after V lost 0 bases and J lost 1 base. As DNA, the CDR3 is TGTGCCAGCAGCTTAGCGGGTCGGGTAGCGGGACGCACAGATACGCAGTATTTT. Translated: CASSLAGRVAGRTDTQYF.

The rearrangement links TRBV10-3 to TRBJ2-7; possible D gene TRBD2, 5 bases. Germline V gives CDR1 ENHRY, CDR2 SYGVKD. This CDR3 has 15 amino acids. V lost 0 bases and J 6 bases, leaving 15 bases between the germline ends. The CDR3 DNA is TGTGCCATCAGTGAGTCGCCACTAGGACTTTCCGAGCAGTACGTC. Translating it yields CAISESPLGLSEQYV.

The genes are TRBV19 and TRBJ2-7, with 12 bases lining up with TRBD2. V gave up 5 bases and J gave up 4 bases; unmatched junction bases: 18. Germline V lookup: CDR1 LNHDA, CDR2 SQIVND (reference sequence). This CDR3 contains 19 residues. CDR3 sequence (DNA): TGTGCCAGTAGTCCCAGTGTTGGCGGTGAGACTAGCGGGAGTTACGAGCAGTACTTC. Its translation is CASSPSVGGETSGSYEQYF.

V usage is TRBV10-3 and J usage is TRBJ2-2, with TRBD2 matching over 10 bases. With 6 bases clipped from V and 5 bases from J, the junction kept 12 bases outside the gene matches. The CDR3 totals 17 residues. Germline values: CDR1 ENHRY, CDR2 SYGVKD. The CDR3 sequence: CAIRDPVVAGGTGELFF. DNA for the CDR3: TGTGCCATCAGGGACCCGGTGGTAGCGGGGGGTACCGGGGAGCTGTTTTTT.

The chain joins TRBV5-1 to TRBJ2-7; D possibly corresponds to TRBD2 (7 bases). Germline loops: CDR1 SGHRS, CDR2 YFSETQ. Trimming took off 0 bases at V and 3 bases at J, with 10 bases between the two ends. The CDR3 has 14 amino acids. As DNA, the CDR3 is TGCGCCAGCAGCTTGGTAGGGGGGGACTACGAGCAGTACTTC. Amino acid sequence: CASSLVGGDYEQYF. The whole variable domain, remainder taken from reference TRBV5-1 and TRBJ2-7, is KAGVTQTPRYLIKTRGQQVTLSCSPISGHRSVSWYQQTPGQGLQFLFEYFSETQRNKGNFPGRFSGRQFSNSRSEMNVSTLELGDSALYLCASSLVGGDYEQYFGPGTRLTVT.

The genes are TRBV5-1 and TRBJ2-2; the D gene is possibly TRBD1 (6 bases). Trimming shortened V by 7 bases and J by 0 bases, and 7 bases separated the two germline ends. CDR1 is SGHRS and CDR2 is YFSETQ in the germline V gene. This CDR3 contains 13 residues. Here the CDR3 DNA reads TGCGCCAGCGGACAGACGAACACCGGGGAGCTGTTTTTT. Translating it yields CASGQTNTGELFF.

The CDR3 sequence: CASTSREVFSYEQYF. Here the CDR3 DNA reads TGTGCCAGCACCTCCAGGGAGGTTTTCTCCTACGAGCAGTACTTC. The chain joins TRBV2 to TRBJ2-7; the D gene is possibly TRBD2 (6 bases). CDR3 size: 15 residues. CDR1 and CDR2 (germline): SNHLY, FYNNEI. Between the trimmed V and J ends, which lost 7 bases and 0 bases, there was a span of 16 bases.

This clone was counted only a few times. The chain joins TRBV7-9 to TRBJ1-4; D perhaps matches TRBD1 (6 bases). Germline lookup yields CDR1 SEHNR and CDR2 FQNEAQ (reference sequence). V lost 5 bases and J 10 bases, leaving 17 bases between the germline ends. The CDR3 is made up of 14 amino acids. CDR3 sequence (DNA): TGTGCCAGCAGCAGGGGGGCAGGGACGATAAAACTGTTTTTT. Translated, it gives CASSRGAGTIKLFF.

V gene TRBV27 combines with J gene TRBJ1-1; a weak D match, TRBD1 (5 bases). Germline loops: CDR1 MNHEY, CDR2 SMNVEV (reference sequence). This CDR3 spans 16 amino acids. V lost 0 bases and J lost 4, with 15 bases in between. The CDR3 nucleotides read TGTGCCAGCAGTTTATCGGGGCAGGGAGGAATCACTGAAGCTTTCTTT. Amino acid sequence: CASSLSGQGGITEAFF.

There are a few counts of this clone. This CDR3 is CASRLGGLNEQFF. The CDR3 DNA reads TGTGCCAGCAGGCTAGGGGGGCTCAATGAGCAGTTCTTC. The rearrangement links TRBV6-5 to TRBJ2-1; D may be TRBD1 or TRBD2 (6 bases each). Germline V gives CDR1 MNHEY, CDR2 SVGAGI. This CDR3 is built from 13 residues. With 6 bases removed from V and 6 bases from J, the gap between germline ends came to 12 bases.